These 7 T cell receptor beta chains originate from one sample sequenced in a study of blood T cells in healthy people across ages. PCR was performed a second time for about 7 to 11 cycles using a sample-barcoded 5' primer and a J-beta primer mix. TCRdb re-called the 5' RACE reads through MiXCR, storing one row per CDR3 protein. Here the sample spans over 600,000 distinct CDR3 sequences, around 38% being singletons. The sequencing sample was made of blood. The receptors stem from a man at least 80 years old in good health.

This clonotype appeared a few times. This may be a read error, as it is one base from a much larger clone. V gene TRBV27 combines with J gene TRBJ2-5; TRBD2 matches 9 bases. After removal of 5 bases from V and 11 bases from J, the junction contained 12 bases not matched to a gene. CDR3 length: 14 residues. CDR1 is MNHEY, CDR2 SMNVEV, per germline (reference sequence). The CDR3 region has the DNA TGTGCCAGCAGTCGACTAGCGGAGAACAATGAGCAGTACTTC. It yields the protein CASSRLAENNEQYF.

This clonotype was observed a handful of times. This sequence joins TRBV4-2 and TRBJ2-2; 7 nucleotides match TRBD1. The CDR3 consists of 16 residues. Germline loops: CDR1 LGHNA, CDR2 YNFKEQ. With V trimmed by 2 bases and J by 6 bases, 9 bases remained unmatched. DNA of the CDR3: TGTGCCAGCAGCCAACGACAGGGTGTTTTCCCCGGGGAGCTGTTTTTT. It yields the protein CASSQRQGVFPGELFF.

Note on this clonotype: A much larger clone sits a single nucleotide away, making a read error possible. The chain carries TRBV29-1 and TRBJ2-6; TRBD1 might be the D (5 bases). This CDR3 is 14 amino acids long. Germline lookup yields CDR1 SQVTM and CDR2 ANQGSEA. CDR3 region: CSVEGGLGTNVLTF. The CDR3 DNA reads as TGCAGCGTTGAAGGGGGCCTTGGGACCAACGTCCTGACTTTC.

Remarks on this clonotype: The germline gene is not matched at one end of the junction; a read error may be the cause. The V gene is TRBV29-1, the J gene TRBJ2-5, with 9 nucleotides matching TRBD2. The CDR3 has 16 residues. Germline V gives CDR1 SQVTM, CDR2 ANQGSEA. In DNA, the CDR3 is TGCTGCGTTGAAAGCCCACTAGCGGGCTCTCCTGAGACCCAGTACTTC. It is translated as CCVESPLAGSPETQYF.

This clonotype has a handful of counts. V gene TRBV29-1 combines with J gene TRBJ2-5; D is unresolved. Trimming stripped 3 bases from V and 5 bases from J, with 10 bases between. Germline V CDR1 and CDR2: SQVTM, ANQGSEA. The CDR3 contains 12 residues. The CDR3 loop is CSVEDGMETQYF. The CDR3 bases are TGCAGCGTTGAGGATGGCATGGAGACCCAGTACTTC.

This clonotype was picked up a small number of times. The chain uses TRBV7-2 and TRBJ2-7; D unresolved. Trimming cost V 0 bases and J 3 bases, with 6 bases left between them. Germline loops: CDR1 SGHTA, CDR2 FQGNSA. CDR3 size: 13 residues. CDR3 sequence reads: CASSLAQVYEQYF. The CDR3 DNA reads TGTGCCAGCAGCTTAGCGCAGGTCTACGAGCAGTACTTC.

This clonotype was observed many times. The chain uses TRBV6-5 and TRBJ1-2; D is undetermined. Trimming removed 6 bases from V and 0 bases from J, with 8 bases in between. Germline values: CDR1 MNHEY, CDR2 SVGAGI. There are 13 residues in the CDR3. The CDR3: CASRPSTNYGYTF. CDR3 sequence (DNA): TGTGCCAGCAGGCCGTCAACTAACTATGGCTACACCTTC.